These 5 T cell receptor beta chains were sequenced from one sample in a study of cytotoxic CD8 clonotypes in ibrutinib-treated CLL. Here immunoSEQ multiplex PCR was the method, and the copy in TCRdb shows in-frame clones only, minus some. Of about 44,000 clones in the sample, roughly 69% are singletons; the top ten hold roughly 12%. The input for sequencing was PBMCs, taken after 12 months of ibrutinib treatment. The receptor set was obtained from a human donor with chronic lymphocytic leukemia.

The rearrangement links TRBV30 to TRBJ2-6; D might be TRBD2 (5 bases). The CDR3 has 14 residues. The germline CDR1 and CDR2 sequences are GTSNPN and SVGIG (reference sequence). Trimming cost V 2 bases and J 2 bases, with 7 bases left between them. CDR3 nucleotides: TGTGCCTGGAGTACCGGGGCTGGGGCCAACGTCCTGACTTTC. Residues: CAWSTGAGANVLTF.

This clone was seen only a few times. V is TRBV27 and J is TRBJ2-7, with 10 bases that match TRBD2. CDR1 and CDR2 (germline): MNHEY, SMNVEV (reference sequence). V lost 3 bases to trimming and J lost 0 bases; unmatched junction nucleotides: 8. This CDR3 comprises 17 residues. The CDR3, as DNA: TGTGCCAGCAGTTTTAGAGAGGGGACTAGCGCCTCCTACGAGCAGTACTTC. Translation gives CASSFREGTSASYEQYF.

The chain combines TRBV28 with TRBJ2-5; D possibly matches TRBD1 or TRBD2 (5 bases each). CDR3 length equals 15 residues. Per germline, CDR1 MDHEN and CDR2 SYDVKM. As DNA, the CDR3 is TGTGCGGCTAGGGCCGGGACGCAAAACGAAGAGACCCAGTACTTC. This encodes CAARAGTQNEETQYF.

The chain uses TRBV6-5 and TRBJ2-5, with a tentative D call TRBD2 (6 bases). The CDR3 contains 13 residues. V was clipped by 6 bases and J by 10 bases, with 18 bases between them. Looked up from germline, CDR1 is MNHEY and CDR2 is SVGAGI. CDR3 nucleotide sequence: TGTGCCAGCAGGCGACTAGGGAAAGAGGACCAGTACTTC. Translation: CASRRLGKEDQYF.

The V and J genes are TRBV7-3 and TRBJ2-1; 7 positions agree with TRBD2. The CDR3 is 15 amino acids. Unmatched junction bases numbered 6, after V lost 0 bases and J lost 7 bases. The germline V gene has CDR1 SGHTA and CDR2 FQGTGA. CDR3 region: CASSLTGTNKNEQFF. The CDR3, as DNA: TGTGCCAGCAGCTTAACAGGGACTAATAAGAATGAGCAGTTCTTC.